The next 19 T cell receptor beta chains were all read from a single sample in a study of OX40 agonist ivuxolimab in advanced cancers. Sequencing used immunoSEQ multiplex PCR; TCRdb keeps in-frame clones, though not all of them. Of about 66,000 clones in the sample, 70% to 90% are singletons; the top ten hold 8% to 10%. The sample here was CD4+ or CD8+ T cells sorted from blood, taken in a trial of the OX40 agonist ivuxolimab. These TCRs come from an adult with an advanced solid tumor such as melanoma, head and neck, liver or kidney cancer.

This chain uses TRBV5-1 with TRBJ1-1; D uncertain. Germline CDR1 is SGHRS and CDR2 is YFSETQ. The CDR3 sequence is 15 residues long. V lost 0 bases and J lost 1, with 10 bases in between. The DNA for the CDR3 is TGCGCCAGCAGCTTGGTACTGGGTAAGAACACTGAAGCTTTCTTT. It is translated as CASSLVLGKNTEAFF.

The chain joins TRBV9 to TRBJ1-3; 8 bases match TRBD1. The V gene's germline CDR1 is SGDLS and CDR2 YYNGEE. J was trimmed by 4 bases and V by 0 bases; bases with no gene match: 9. CDR3 size: 17 residues. The CDR3: CASSVGDRIGGGNTIYF. The CDR3 DNA reads TGTGCCAGCAGCGTAGGGGACAGGATCGGGGGCGGAAACACCATATATTTT.

The chain joins TRBV27 to TRBJ2-7; 10 nucleotides agree with TRBD1. CDR1 MNHEY and CDR2 SMNVEV come from the germline V gene (reference sequence). Trimming took 6 bases from V and 5 from J; bases not matched to a gene: 7. The CDR3 sequence is 14 residues long. The CDR3 loop is CASSGGQGKNEQYF. Written as DNA, the CDR3 is TGTGCCAGCAGCGGGGGACAGGGGAAGAACGAGCAGTACTTC.

The J gene is TRBJ1-1, the V gene TRBV2, with 10 bases fitting TRBD1. This CDR3 region has 14 residues. Germline assignment: CDR1 SNHLY and CDR2 FYNNEI. V was pared by 4 bases and J by 10 bases, with 9 bases of the junction left unmatched. The CDR3 DNA sequence: TGTGCCAGCAGTGTAGGGGACAGGGGATTGGGAGCTTTCTTT. It specifies CASSVGDRGLGAFF.

CDR3 loop: CAMGGGGTDTQYF. As DNA, the CDR3 is TGTGCCATGGGGGGGGGAGGCACAGATACGCAGTATTTT. The rearrangement uses TRBV28 and TRBJ2-3, with TRBD2 matching 7 bases. The V gene's germline CDR1 is MDHEN and CDR2 SYDVKM. After removal of 10 bases from V and 1 base from J, the junction contained 5 bases not matched to a gene. The CDR3 has 13 amino acids. The variable domain in full, completed from reference TRBV28 and TRBJ2-3, reads DVKVTQSSRYLVKRTGEKVFLECVQDMDHENMFWYRQDPGLGLRLIYFSYDVKMKEKGDIPEGYSVSREKKERFSLILESASTNQTSMYLCAMGGGGTDTQYFGPGTRLTVL.

The chain employs TRBV7-9 and TRBJ2-7, with D tentatively TRBD1 (6 bases). V lost 5 bases and J lost 3, with 11 bases in between. Germline loops: CDR1 SEHNR, CDR2 FQNEAQ (reference sequence). The CDR3 runs to 13 residues. The CDR3 DNA reads as TGTGCCAGCAGCCGCCCGGACAGCTACGAGCAGTACTTC. Amino acid sequence: CASSRPDSYEQYF.

The rearrangement joins TRBV7-9 to TRBJ1-6; D possibly corresponds to TRBD1 (6 bases). V was clipped by 8 bases and J by 10 bases, with 18 bases between them. The CDR3 runs 14 residues. Germline V gene sequence: CDR1 SEHNR, CDR2 FQNEAQ (reference sequence). In nucleotides, the CDR3 is TGTGCCAGCGGTCGGGGGGCAGAGGAGTCACCCCTCCACTTT. Encoded protein: CASGRGAEESPLHF.

The chain is built from TRBV9 and TRBJ1-2, with D possibly TRBD1 on 5 matching bases. The V and J ends lost 0 bases and 7 bases respectively, with 10 bases between them. CDR3 length: 13 amino acids. Per germline, CDR1 SGDLS and CDR2 YYNGEE. CDR3 in DNA: TGTGCCAGCAGCGTAGTCGGCGGGGGTGGCTACACCTTC. Amino acids: CASSVVGGGGYTF. Based on the CDR3 plus reference TRBV9 and TRBJ1-2, the full variable domain is DSGVTQTPKHLITATGQRVTLRCSPRSGDLSVYWYQQSLDQGLQFLIQYYNGEERAKGNILERFSAQQFPDLHSELNLSSLELGDSALYFCASSVVGGGGYTFGSGTRLTVV.

The chain uses TRBV19 and TRBJ2-2; 11 nucleotides agree with TRBD1. Trimming removed 3 bases from V and 2 bases from J; junction bases left unmatched: 5. This CDR3 is built from 17 residues. Germline V lookup: CDR1 LNHDA, CDR2 SQIVND (reference sequence). The CDR3 DNA is TGTGCCAGTAGTATTCCCGGACAGGGGGCAAACACCGGGGAGCTGTTTTTT. The encoded protein is CASSIPGQGANTGELFF.

CDR3: CASSLDGTVNEKLFF. Written as DNA, the CDR3 is TGTGCCAGCAGCTTGGATGGGACAGTTAATGAAAAACTGTTTTTT. This chain uses TRBV5-4 with TRBJ1-4; 7 positions match TRBD1. Germline CDR1 and CDR2: SGHNT and YYREEE (reference sequence). The V and J ends lost 0 bases and 4 bases, in that order; junction bases with no gene match: 3. The CDR3 length is 15 residues.

The chain couples TRBV6-1 to TRBJ2-7, with TRBD1 identical over 11 bases. The CDR3 runs to 13 residues. V gave up 7 bases and J gave up 7 bases; unmatched junction bases: 6. Germline CDR1 MNHNS, CDR2 SASEGT. Here the CDR3 DNA reads TGTGCCAGCACGGACAGGGGGCGTCAAGAGCAGTACTTC. Amino acids: CASTDRGRQEQYF.

The chain employs TRBV7-2 and TRBJ1-1; possibly TRBD1 for D (6 bases). Germline assignment: CDR1 SGHTA and CDR2 FQGNSA. The length of the CDR3 is 16 residues. Trimming removed 5 bases from V and 6 bases from J, with 22 bases in between. CDR3 protein: CASSPPKGQGWAEAFF. CDR3 nucleotide sequence: TGTGCCAGCAGCCCCCCTAAAGGGCAGGGGTGGGCTGAAGCTTTCTTT.

V and J are TRBV6-6 and TRBJ2-2, with 7 bases that match TRBD1. The CDR3 sequence is 14 residues long. The V gene end was trimmed by 7 bases and the J gene end by 8 bases; junction bases not matched to a gene: 10. CDR1 is MNHNY, CDR2 SVGAGI, per germline (reference sequence). The CDR3 nucleotides read TGTGCCAGCACCACAACAGGGGTTACTGGGGAGCTGTTTTTT. Translating it yields CASTTTGVTGELFF.

This chain links TRBV4-2 with TRBJ2-5; 8 positions agree with TRBD2. CDR1 is LGHNA, CDR2 YNFKEQ, per germline. This CDR3 region has 17 residues. The CDR3 nucleotides read TGTGACTTCGCGGGGGGCGGGGCCTGGGAGTACCAAGAGACCCAGTACTTC. Translated, it gives CDFAGGGAWEYQETQYF.

CDR3 coding DNA: TGTGCCACCAGCAGAGATGGACCCGCTGGGCCCCAGCATTTT. This gives the protein CATSRDGPAGPQHF. J is TRBJ1-5 and V is TRBV15; D is unresolved. The germline V and J ends were trimmed by 0 bases and 9 bases, with 12 bases remaining between them. Per germline, CDR1 LNHNV and CDR2 YYDKDF (reference sequence). There are 14 residues in the CDR3.

This clone was seen more than once but under ten times. Other DNA sequences in this sample translate to the same CDR3. The gene calls are TRBV10-3 and TRBJ1-6, with D maybe TRBD1 (5 bases). The germline gives CDR1 ENHRY, CDR2 SYGVKD. Trimming cost V 6 bases and J 3 bases, with 9 bases left between them. This CDR3 spans 14 amino acids. This chain's CDR3 is CAIRGTDYNSPLHF. DNA for the CDR3: TGTGCCATCAGGGGGACCGACTATAATTCACCCCTCCACTTT.

The chain employs TRBV5-5 and TRBJ2-7; TRBD2 is a possible D gene (6 bases). This CDR3 comprises 14 residues. Germline-derived CDR1 and CDR2 are SGHKS and YYEKEE (reference sequence). V lost 0 bases and J 5 bases, leaving 12 bases between the germline ends. CDR3 region: CASSLVGRANEQYF. The CDR3 DNA follows: TGTGCCAGCAGCTTGGTCGGGAGAGCTAACGAGCAGTACTTC.

The chain carries TRBV29-1 and TRBJ1-1; D uncertain. This CDR3 has 12 residues. The germline V gene has CDR1 SQVTM and CDR2 ANQGSEA. V was trimmed by 7 bases and J by 1 base, leaving 10 bases between them. The CDR3 region has the DNA TGCAGCGGTGGGCCCCCGAACACTGAAGCTTTCTTT. Its translation: CSGGPPNTEAFF.

This sequence joins TRBV2 and TRBJ1-4; D gene unclear. This CDR3 comprises 15 residues. The germline V gene encodes CDR1 SNHLY and CDR2 FYNNEI. Between the trimmed V and J ends, which lost 3 bases and 2 bases, there was a span of 10 bases. The CDR3 region is CASSERGPTNEKLFF. For the CDR3, the DNA is TGTGCCAGCAGTGAGCGCGGGCCGACTAATGAAAAACTGTTTTTT.